The 10 T cell receptor beta chains below were found in one sample sequenced in a study of radiation and T cells in renal cell carcinoma (dated by TCRdb to about 2020). Library preparation employed the immunoSEQ multiplex PCR assay. TCRdb re-hosts the immuneACCESS table, in-frame sequences only. Its copies lack some clones; in the studies checked, an unresolved V gene accounts for under half of them, and the cause for the rest is not known. The sample contains 15,000 or so clones, less than 75% of them found a single time. The ten largest clones represent under 20% of the sample. The sample's time point label is to be understood as: tumor resected at nephrectomy. The treatment or condition label corresponds to: treatment-naive control, cytoreductive nephrectomy. The sequencing here drew on tumor tissue, taken from a patient whose treatment was nephrectomy without radiotherapy. The receptors originated from a man aged 60 to 69 with renal cell carcinoma.

V is TRBV9 and J is TRBJ2-3; 16 nucleotides line up with TRBD2. Germline CDR1 is SGDLS and CDR2 is YYNGEE. This CDR3 is 16 amino acids long. V gave up 6 bases and J gave up 5 bases; unmatched junction bases: 6. DNA for the CDR3: TGTGCCAGCACCAAGGGACTAGCGGGGGGGCTAGATACGCAGTATTTT. It is translated as CASTKGLAGGLDTQYF.

This chain links TRBV6-6 with TRBJ2-7; unclear D gene. The length of the CDR3 is 15 residues. From germline, CDR1 is MNHNY and CDR2 SVGAGI (reference sequence). The germline V and J ends were trimmed by 0 bases and 2 bases, with 11 bases remaining between them. For the CDR3, the DNA is TGTGCCAGCAGTTACTCTTTAACAGAACCCTACGAGCAGTACTTC. Translation: CASSYSLTEPYEQYF.

The chain uses TRBV28 and TRBJ2-7; D is possibly TRBD2 (6 bases). The V gene's germline CDR1 is MDHEN and CDR2 SYDVKM. V gave up 6 bases and J gave up 4 bases, with 7 bases separating them. This CDR3 contains 11 residues. In nucleotides, the CDR3 is TGTGCCAGCAGACGGGAGTACGAGCAGTACTTC. Its translation is CASRREYEQYF.

V is TRBV18 and J is TRBJ2-7; no firm D call. Trimming took off 3 bases at V and 7 bases at J, with 10 bases between the two ends. CDR1 and CDR2 (germline): KGHSH, LQKENI. The CDR3 consists of 12 residues. CDR3 region: CASSPAPREQYF. The CDR3 DNA is TGTGCCAGCTCACCGGCCCCCCGTGAGCAGTACTTC.

Note on this clone: Its ends do not fully match the called genes, so a read error is possible. The V call is TRBV10-3, the J call TRBJ2-4, with 9 nucleotides matching TRBD1. The CDR3 has 13 residues. Germline lookup yields CDR1 ENHRY and CDR2 SYGVKD. As DNA, the CDR3 is TGTGCCATCAGTGAGTCGAAGGGACAGGGCTTGCACTTC. It encodes CAISESKGQGLHF.

V and J are TRBV28 and TRBJ1-5; D gene uncertain. With 8 bases removed from V and 0 bases from J, the gap between germline ends came to 14 bases. This CDR3 contains 15 residues. Germline CDR1 is MDHEN and CDR2 is SYDVKM. The CDR3 loop reads CASPKNNYSNQPQHF. CDR3 bases: TGTGCCAGCCCTAAAAACAACTATAGCAATCAGCCCCAGCATTTT.

This CDR3 is CASSCIRRSRTYGYTF. CDR3 nucleotides: TGTGCCAGCAGTTGTATCCGACGCTCTAGAACCTATGGCTACACCTTC. This chain joins TRBV6-8 and TRBJ1-2; D not resolved. The length of the CDR3 is 16 residues. Germline CDR1 is MNHGY and CDR2 is SAAAGT. With 4 bases removed from V and 4 bases from J, the gap between germline ends came to 19 bases.

In this sample, this clone turned up a few times. The chain combines TRBV6-5 with TRBJ1-5; D is unresolved. Germline V CDR1 and CDR2: MNHEY, SVGAGI. The length of the CDR3 is 15 residues. The V end lost 5 bases, the J end lost 3 bases, and 14 bases lay between the germline ends. This chain's CDR3 is CASSPGQSFNQPQHF. In nucleotides, the CDR3 is TGTGCCAGCAGTCCCGGCCAGTCCTTCAATCAGCCCCAGCATTTT.

This chain connects TRBV28 to TRBJ1-2, with 8 bases fitting TRBD1. The CDR3 totals 17 residues. Trimming cost V 3 bases and J 0 bases; bases outside gene matches: 9. CDR1 and CDR2 (germline): MDHEN, SYDVKM. CDR3: CASSLVRGPLANYGYTF. The CDR3 nucleotides read TGTGCCAGCAGTTTGGTCAGGGGGCCGCTGGCTAACTATGGCTACACCTTC.

The chain carries TRBV19 and TRBJ2-3; no reliable D call. V was pared by 4 bases and J by 6 bases, with 11 bases between. Looked up from germline, CDR1 is LNHDA and CDR2 is SQIVND (reference sequence). The CDR3 is 13 residues long. This CDR3 reads CASSTSPGDTQYF. The CDR3 DNA sequence: TGTGCCAGTAGTACCTCCCCTGGTGATACGCAGTATTTT.